These T cell receptor beta chains were read from a single sample in a study of T cells in localized non-small cell lung cancer. TCRdb's copy holds only in-frame clones and misses some; the assay was immunoSEQ multiplex PCR. In the table there are 75,000 to 95,000 clones, over 70% of which are singletons. Sample: PBMCs, taken before any cancer treatment. The receptors come from a man aged 40-75 years with stage II squamous cell lung carcinoma. CDR3s include the opening cysteine and the closing phenylalanine or tryptophan. A D gene is named only where the DNA matches it firmly. Rows may omit the clone size; those that give it use once, few, many or a size class.

cdr3_length	clone_size	d_call	v_call	j_call	cdr3_aa	cdr3_nt
13	.	.	TRBV30	TRBJ2-7	CAWIRDRPYEQYF	TGTGCCTGGATAAGAGACCGCCCCTACGAGCAGTACTTC
15	.	TRBD1	TRBV9	TRBJ2-7	CASSVEGQGAREQYF	TGTGCCAGCAGCGTAGAGGGACAGGGGGCGCGCGAGCAGTACTTC
14	.	.	TRBV7-2	TRBJ2-7	CASSLLEGLYEQYF	TGTGCCAGCAGCTTACTAGAGGGCCTCTACGAGCAGTACTTC
13	.	.	TRBV27	TRBJ1-5	CASSYLSNQPQHF	TGTGCCAGCAGTTACCTTAGCAATCAGCCCCAGCATTTT
11	.	.	TRBV29-1	TRBJ1-1	CSVRGNAEAFF	TGCAGCGTTCGAGGGAACGCTGAAGCTTTCTTT
13	.	.	TRBV6-1	TRBJ1-6	CASSENGGLALHF	TGTGCCAGCAGTGAAAACGGGGGCCTAGCCCTCCACTTT
19	.	.	TRBV11-1	TRBJ2-7	CASSETTLNDGAIGYEQYF	TGTGCCAGCAGCGAGACCACTCTAAACGACGGAGCGATTGGCTACGAGCAGTACTTC
12	.	.	TRBV4-3	TRBJ2-1	CASSQDDNEQFF	TGCGCCAGCAGCCAGGACGACAATGAGCAGTTCTTC
13	few	.	TRBV27	TRBJ2-7	CASSRLEAYEQYF	TGTGCCAGCAGCAGACTAGAGGCCTACGAGCAGTACTTC
16	.	TRBD1	TRBV5-1	TRBJ2-3	CASSHTGGGSTDTQYF	TGCGCCAGCAGTCATACAGGGGGCGGGAGCACAGATACGCAGTATTTT
15	.	.	TRBV7-3	TRBJ1-1	CASSLSPGGNTEAFF	TGTGCCAGCAGCTTATCCCCTGGGGGGAACACTGAAGCTTTCTTT
14	few	.	TRBV5-4	TRBJ2-1	CASIEGTSGNEQFF	TGTGCCAGCATAGAGGGCACCTCGGGGAATGAGCAGTTCTTC
11	.	.	TRBV7-3	TRBJ1-5	CASSLSKPQHF	TGTGCCAGCAGCTTATCTAAGCCCCAGCATTTT
15	.	TRBD2	TRBV6-5	TRBJ2-1	CASRVQGLAGNEQFF	TGTGCCAGCAGGGTACAGGGACTAGCGGGCAATGAGCAGTTCTTC
12	.	.	TRBV28	TRBJ1-5	CASRPGGGPQHF	TGTGCCAGCCGCCCGGGCGGGGGGCCCCAGCATTTT
14	once	.	TRBV7-8	TRBJ2-6	CASSLRSGANVLTF	TGTGCCAGCAGCTTAAGGTCTGGGGCCAACGTCCTGACTTTC
15	.	TRBD1	TRBV9	TRBJ1-2	CASSVATGGLYGYTF	TGTGCCAGCAGCGTAGCTACAGGGGGCCTCTATGGCTACACCTTC
13	.	.	TRBV7-9	TRBJ2-7	CASSPGTSYEQYF	TGTGCCAGCAGCCCCGGGACATCCTACGAGCAGTACTTC
16	once	TRBD2	TRBV5-1	TRBJ2-3	CASSLVASGRRDTQYF	TGCGCCAGCAGCTTGGTGGCTAGCGGGAGGAGAGATACGCAGTATTTT
16	.	.	TRBV9	TRBJ2-6	CASSPILGSGANVLTF	TGTGCCAGCAGCCCCATACTAGGCTCTGGGGCCAACGTCCTGACTTTC
12	.	.	TRBV9	TRBJ2-3	CASSTQGDTQYF	TGTGCCAGCAGCACCCAAGGTGATACGCAGTATTTT
13	.	.	TRBV10-3	TRBJ2-7	CATGGLTLYEQYF	TGTGCCACCGGAGGACTAACCCTCTACGAGCAGTACTTC
13	few	TRBD1	TRBV11-1	TRBJ2-1	CAGRDRGRDEQFF	TGTGCCGGCCGGGACAGGGGAAGAGATGAGCAGTTCTTC
15	once	.	TRBV5-1	TRBJ1-3	CASSAEQSSGNTIYF	TGCGCCAGCAGCGCTGAACAGTCCTCTGGAAACACCATATATTTT
15	.	TRBD2	TRBV7-9	TRBJ2-2	CASSSAGEGTGELFF	TGTGCCAGCAGCTCCGCGGGGGAGGGCACCGGGGAGCTGTTTTTT
15	.	.	TRBV7-2	TRBJ1-1	CASSLLGGPGTEAFF	TGTGCCAGCAGCTTATTGGGGGGCCCGGGGACTGAAGCTTTCTTT
14	.	.	TRBV2	TRBJ2-3	CASSLQGGADTQYF	TGTGCCAGCAGTCTGCAAGGGGGGGCAGATACGCAGTATTTT
15	.	TRBD1	TRBV7-3	TRBJ2-2	CASSEGQGAAGELFF	TGTGCCAGCAGCGAGGGACAGGGGGCGGCCGGGGAGCTGTTTTTT
14	few	.	TRBV27	TRBJ1-1	CASSLLSTNTEAFF	TGTGCCAGCAGTTTATTATCCACTAACACTGAAGCTTTCTTT
14	.	TRBD2	TRBV28	TRBJ2-7	CASTGLAGTYEQYF	TGTGCCAGCACCGGACTAGCGGGGACCTACGAGCAGTACTTC
14	once	TRBD2	TRBV9	TRBJ2-7	CASSPGASGYEQYF	TGTGCCAGCAGCCCCGGGGCTAGCGGCTACGAGCAGTACTTC
15	.	.	TRBV29-1	TRBJ2-7	CSVEALSGVAYEQYF	TGCAGCGTTGAGGCCCTGTCAGGAGTTGCCTACGAGCAGTACTTC